This T cell receptor beta chain was recorded in a study of CD8 T cells in ankylosing spondylitis. Findings and limits, study-wide: Typical of ankylosing spondylitis blood, it appeared, was a TCR beta motif of under 10 highly homologous variants. A subset of motif variants has previously been described in the synovial fluid and blood of reactive arthritis.

TCRdb used MiXCR to reprocess the 5' RACE reads, holding one entry per CDR3 protein. This sample yields about 240,000 distinct CDR3 sequences, of which about 11% are seen a single time; less than 7% belongs to the top ten. As regards this clonotype: The target antigen is unknown.

The sequence was obtained from a male donor with ankylosing spondylitis or in good health (not recorded which). Sequenced: blood, either unsorted or a sorted T cell fraction (not recorded which).

CDR3 DNA: TGTGCCAGCAGCTTAGTTTATACGGGCCCAAACACCGGGGAGCTGTTTTTT. This gives the protein CASSLVYTGPNTGELFF. The chain couples TRBV7-2 to TRBJ2-2; D is ambiguous. The CDR3 length is 17 residues. Per the germline V gene, CDR1 is SGHTA and CDR2 is FQGNSA. The V and J ends lost 1 base and 2 bases respectively, with 14 bases between them.